One sample yielded the 18 T cell receptor beta chains listed below, sequenced in a study of T-cell memory formation after mild COVID-19. TCRdb used MiXCR to reprocess the 5' RACE reads, holding one entry per CDR3 protein. The sample has 190,000 or so distinct CDR3 sequences, 25% to 35% seen once; the top ten hold over 9.5%. The sequenced sample consisted of PBMCs or a T cell subset sorted from them (not recorded which). The receptors shown here come from an adult woman who had mild COVID-19 (a few samples of this study predate the infection). Cell type and time point are not known.

CDR3 nucleotides: TGTGCCAGCAGCGGTGGGACAGGGGGGAACACTGAAGCTTTCTTT. Translation: CASSGGTGGNTEAFF. The chain combines TRBV5-6 with TRBJ1-1; TRBD1 matches 11 bases. Germline lookup yields CDR1 SGHDT and CDR2 YYEEEE. The CDR3 sequence is 15 residues long. Trimming cost V 4 bases and J 1 base; bases outside gene matches: 3.

The rearrangement uses TRBV5-1 and TRBJ1-5, with a possible D match to TRBD1 (6 bases). Trimming took 4 bases from V and 4 from J, leaving 15 bases between them. Germline assignment: CDR1 SGHRS and CDR2 YFSETQ. The CDR3 is made up of 15 amino acids. Here the CDR3 DNA reads TGCGCCAGCAGCCATGGGGGCCCGGGAAATCAGCCCCAGCATTTT. Translating gives CASSHGGPGNQPQHF.

This chain links TRBV14 with TRBJ1-2; D remains unclear. The germline CDR1 and CDR2 sequences are SGHDN and FVKESK. CDR3 length: 15 residues. V shed 0 bases and J shed 5 bases, with 13 bases lying between them. The CDR3 region has the DNA TGTGCCAGCAGCCAAGACCGGGCGGGAGCTTATGGCTACACCTTC. The encoded protein is CASSQDRAGAYGYTF.

The chain combines TRBV4-3 with TRBJ2-5, with D perhaps matching TRBD2 (6 bases). The CDR3 loop spans 16 amino acids. Germline V gene sequence: CDR1 LGHNA, CDR2 YSLEER. V was pared by 0 bases and J by 2 bases, with 13 bases between. CDR3 in DNA: TGCGCCAGCAGCCAAGATTTGGCGGGGATACAAGAGACCCAGTACTTC. Amino acid sequence: CASSQDLAGIQETQYF.

This clonotype was found a few times. V is TRBV7-9 and J is TRBJ1-1; no reliable D call. The V end lost 4 bases, the J end lost 0 bases, and 9 bases lay between the germline ends. CDR1 is SEHNR, CDR2 FQNEAQ, per germline (reference sequence). The CDR3 is 14 residues long. Here the CDR3 reads CASSSFPMNTEAFF. The CDR3 DNA follows: TGTGCCAGCAGCTCCTTCCCTATGAACACTGAAGCTTTCTTT.

The CDR3 nucleotides are TGCAGTGCTAGGCTAAAGGGGCAGGGGAACACTGAAGCTTTCTTT. Encoded protein: CSARLKGQGNTEAFF. The V call is TRBV20-1, the J call TRBJ1-1; a possible D gene is TRBD1 (5 bases). The CDR3 is 15 residues long. The ends were cut back, 3 bases at V and 1 base at J, with 15 bases in the middle. Germline assignment: CDR1 DFQATT and CDR2 SNEGSKA (reference sequence).

The J gene is TRBJ1-1, the V gene TRBV7-8; D is ambiguous. CDR1 is SGHVS and CDR2 is FQNEAQ in the germline V gene. V was clipped by 5 bases and J by 3 bases, with 7 bases between them. The CDR3 runs 12 residues. The DNA for the CDR3 is TGTGCCAGCAGCACCGCAGACACTGAAGCTTTCTTT. This codes for CASSTADTEAFF.

The chain carries TRBV7-9 and TRBJ1-3; D is unclear. The CDR3 is made up of 12 amino acids. The ends were cut back, 8 bases at V and 0 bases at J, with 5 bases in the middle. CDR1 is SEHNR and CDR2 is FQNEAQ in the germline V gene (reference sequence). The CDR3: CASGSSGNTIYF. The CDR3 DNA follows: TGTGCCAGCGGGTCCTCTGGAAACACCATATATTTT.

The chain links TRBV5-1 to TRBJ2-2; 14 nucleotides align to TRBD2. The junction had 3 bases not matched to a gene; V was cut back by 4 bases and J by 10 bases. The CDR3 sequence is 14 residues long. Germline V gene data show CDR1 as SGHRS and CDR2 as YFSETQ. The chain's CDR3 is CASSAGLAGAELFF. In DNA, the CDR3 is TGCGCCAGCAGCGCGGGACTAGCGGGAGCGGAGCTGTTTTTT. Full variable domain (remainder filled in from reference TRBV5-1 and TRBJ2-2): KAGVTQTPRYLIKTRGQQVTLSCSPISGHRSVSWYQQTPGQGLQFLFEYFSETQRNKGNFPGRFSGRQFSNSRSEMNVSTLELGDSALYLCASSAGLAGAELFFGEGSRLTVL.

This clonotype was picked up a small number of times. The gene calls are TRBV5-1 and TRBJ2-5; D possibly corresponds to TRBD2 (6 bases). In germline, CDR1 is SGHRS, CDR2 YFSETQ. CDR3 length: 16 amino acids. The V end lost 4 bases, the J end lost 4 bases, and 20 bases lay between the germline ends. The CDR3 protein is CASSPGGTLSGETQYF. DNA for the CDR3: TGCGCCAGCAGCCCCGGAGGGACTCTTTCTGGAGAGACCCAGTACTTC. The full variable domain, its missing parts supplied by reference TRBV5-1 and TRBJ2-5, is KAGVTQTPRYLIKTRGQQVTLSCSPISGHRSVSWYQQTPGQGLQFLFEYFSETQRNKGNFPGRFSGRQFSNSRSEMNVSTLELGDSALYLCASSPGGTLSGETQYFGPGTRLLVL.

This clonotype was found once. CDR3 in amino acids: CASSELLAGGETQYF. CDR3 DNA: TGTGCCAGCAGTGAATTACTAGCGGGGGGAGAGACCCAGTACTTC. The V gene is TRBV2, the J gene TRBJ2-5; 12 nucleotides align to TRBD2. The CDR3 loop spans 15 amino acids. J lost 4 bases, V lost 2 bases, and 2 bases had no gene match. Looked up from germline, CDR1 is SNHLY and CDR2 is FYNNEI. Based on the CDR3 plus reference TRBV2 and TRBJ2-5, the full variable domain is EPEVTQTPSHQVTQMGQEVILRCVPISNHLYFYWYRQILGQKVEFLVSFYNNEISEKSEIFDDQFSVERPDGSNFTLKIRSTKLEDSAMYFCASSELLAGGETQYFGPGTRLLVL.

This sequence joins TRBV7-3 and TRBJ2-3, with D uncertain. Trimming removed 1 base from V and 2 bases from J, with 7 bases in between. CDR3 length: 14 amino acids. Germline-derived CDR1 and CDR2 are SGHTA and FQGTGA. The CDR3 nucleotides are TGTGCCAGCAGCTTAATTCCCTCCACAGATACGCAGTATTTT. Translated: CASSLIPSTDTQYF.

A few counts support this clonotype. The chain carries TRBV12-3 or TRBV12-4 and TRBJ1-2; D call uncertain. V lost 5 bases, J lost 2 bases, and 9 bases lay in between. This CDR3 is 13 amino acids long. The DNA of the CDR3 is TGTGCCAGCAGTCCGGGAGTAAACTATGGCTACACCTTC. It encodes CASSPGVNYGYTF.

This chain joins TRBV6-5 and TRBJ2-7, with D maybe TRBD2 (5 bases). Trimming pared 4 bases from V and 7 bases from J, leaving 14 bases between. The CDR3 spans 13 residues. Germline values: CDR1 MNHEY, CDR2 SVGAGI. This CDR3 reads CASSSRSGWEQYF. Here the CDR3 DNA reads TGTGCCAGCAGTTCCCGTTCGGGGTGGGAGCAGTACTTC.

This CDR3 is CATSPMGGQGANEQFF. CDR3 nucleotides: TGTGCCACCAGCCCCATGGGTGGACAGGGGGCAAATGAGCAGTTCTTC. The chain couples TRBV15 to TRBJ2-1; 11 bases line up with TRBD1. CDR1 and CDR2 (germline): LNHNV, YYDKDF (reference sequence). The CDR3 totals 16 residues. V was pared by 5 bases and J by 7 bases, with 10 bases of the junction left unmatched.

Only a few counts were recorded for this clonotype. The V and J genes are TRBV12-3 or TRBV12-4 and TRBJ2-7; 9 nucleotides agree with TRBD1. Trimming took 5 bases from V and 4 from J; bases not matched to a gene: 9. The CDR3 is made up of 15 amino acids. The CDR3 DNA is TGTGCCAGCAGTAGAGCCGGGACAGGGACTTACGAGCAGTACTTC. It encodes CASSRAGTGTYEQYF.

The chain combines TRBV4-1 with TRBJ2-3, with 10 nucleotides matching TRBD2. V trimming: 6 bases; J trimming: 1 base; junction bases outside the gene matches: 7. Germline CDR1 and CDR2: MGHRA and YSYEKL. The CDR3 runs 16 residues. The CDR3 DNA sequence: TGCGCCAGCAGTCGAACTAGCGGGGTCCGCACAGATACGCAGTATTTT. Translated, it gives CASSRTSGVRTDTQYF.

This clonotype was seen a handful of times. The chain uses TRBV5-6 and TRBJ2-7; no reliable D call. Germline lookup yields CDR1 SGHDT and CDR2 YYEEEE. The CDR3 spans 12 residues. Trimming pared 1 base from V and 0 bases from J, leaving 2 bases between. CDR3: CASSLRSYEQYF. In DNA, the CDR3 is TGTGCCAGCAGCTTGCGCTCCTACGAGCAGTACTTC.